Each of the 16 T cell receptor beta chains below was sequenced from the same sample in a study of T cell repertoires in cytomegalovirus infection. TCRdb ran MiXCR on the reads and lists one entry per CDR3 protein. The table records 150,000 to 200,000 distinct CDR3 sequences, 15% to 20% of them present only once. Sample: PBMCs. The receptor source for this set is a human donor in good health (CMV status not recorded). Some clones in this sample may be carry-over from other donors' samples.

This chain uses TRBV7-8 with TRBJ2-7, with a tentative D call TRBD2 (6 bases). Looked up from germline, CDR1 is SGHVS and CDR2 is FQNEAQ. Trimming took 4 bases from V and 3 from J, leaving 13 bases between them. CDR3 length: 14 amino acids. The CDR3 sequence is CASSSEGPYYEQYF. The CDR3 DNA sequence: TGTGCCAGCAGCTCGGAGGGGCCGTACTACGAGCAGTACTTC.

As for this clonotype: The junction and the germline gene differ at one end; a read error may be behind it. The V gene is TRBV14, the J gene TRBJ1-5; possibly TRBD1 for D (6 bases). The CDR3 is 17 amino acids. From germline, CDR1 is SGHDN and CDR2 FVKESK. CDR3 sequence (DNA): TGTGCCTGCAGCCAAGATCTAACAGGGAAGCGCAATCAGCCCCAGCATTTT. Amino acids: CACSQDLTGKRNQPQHF.

This clonotype was recorded many times. The chain uses TRBV2 and TRBJ1-2; D gene ambiguous. This CDR3 has 12 amino acids. Between the trimmed V and J ends, which lost 4 bases and 1 base, there was a span of 4 bases. CDR1 is SNHLY, CDR2 FYNNEI, per germline. The CDR3 DNA sequence: TGTGCCAGCAGTGTATTTAACTATGGCTACACCTTC. This sequence encodes CASSVFNYGYTF.

The chain employs TRBV7-8 and TRBJ2-7, with D perhaps being TRBD1 or TRBD2 (5 bases each). The CDR3 is 17 residues long. Germline V gene sequence: CDR1 SGHVS, CDR2 FQNEAQ. Deletions cut 2 bases from V and 2 bases from J, with 19 bases between. This CDR3 reads CASSLKERDGIPYEQYF. CDR3 coding DNA: TGTGCCAGCAGCTTAAAGGAGAGGGACGGGATCCCCTACGAGCAGTACTTC.

The table lists this clonotype with a few counts. The chain couples TRBV6-8 to TRBJ1-5; tentative D call: TRBD1 (6 bases). In germline, CDR1 is MNHGY, CDR2 SAAAGT. Trimming pared 6 bases from V and 2 bases from J, leaving 17 bases between. This CDR3 spans 16 amino acids. In nucleotides, the CDR3 is TGTGCCAGCAGCCCCGCCCGGACAGACGGCAATCAGCCCCAGCATTTT. Translating gives CASSPARTDGNQPQHF.

Written as DNA, the CDR3 is TGTGCCAGCAGTGAAGTGGCGGGAGGGCCCCGGGAGCAGTTCTTC. It encodes CASSEVAGGPREQFF. The V and J genes are TRBV2 and TRBJ2-1; 9 bases are shared with TRBD2. The CDR3 is 15 amino acids. Germline V gene sequence: CDR1 SNHLY, CDR2 FYNNEI. The V and J ends lost 1 base and 10 bases, in that order; junction bases with no gene match: 8.

The gene calls are TRBV28 and TRBJ2-7, with 11 bases identical to TRBD2. After removal of 2 bases from V and 0 bases from J, the junction contained 3 bases not matched to a gene. Germline V gene sequence: CDR1 MDHEN, CDR2 SYDVKM. This CDR3 spans 16 amino acids. The DNA for the CDR3 is TGTGCCAGCAGTTTACCTACTAGCGGGAGCTCCTACGAGCAGTACTTC. This codes for CASSLPTSGSSYEQYF.

This chain uses TRBV2 with TRBJ2-1, with D possibly matching TRBD2 (6 bases). This CDR3 region has 14 residues. The germline V gene has CDR1 SNHLY and CDR2 FYNNEI. V lost 0 bases and J lost 8, with 11 bases in between. The CDR3 bases are TGTGCCAGCAGTGAAGCACGGGACTCTGATGAGCAGTTCTTC. Amino acids: CASSEARDSDEQFF.

In its sample, this clonotype was seen many times. The chain carries TRBV28 and TRBJ2-2; tentatively, D is TRBD1 (6 bases). Germline V lookup: CDR1 MDHEN, CDR2 SYDVKM. This CDR3 region has 17 residues. Trimming shortened V by 4 bases and J by 0 bases, and 15 bases separated the two germline ends. CDR3 nucleotide sequence: TGTGCCAGCAGTTATCCGGTCGGGACACCGAACACCGGGGAGCTGTTTTTT. Its translation: CASSYPVGTPNTGELFF.

This clonotype was counted ten times or more. The J gene is TRBJ1-1, the V gene TRBV7-3, with TRBD1 identical over 7 bases. The CDR3 spans 14 residues. With 2 bases clipped from V and 7 bases from J, the junction kept 7 bases outside the gene matches. CDR1 is SGHTA and CDR2 is FQGTGA in the germline V gene. CDR3 in DNA: TGTGCCAGCAGCTTAGGAGACAGGGCCCGTGAAGCTTTCTTT. Protein: CASSLGDRAREAFF.

The CDR3 region is CASSTSNQPQHF. The CDR3, as DNA: TGTGCCAGCAGTACTAGCAATCAGCCCCAGCATTTT. The V and J genes are TRBV12-3 or TRBV12-4 and TRBJ1-5; the D is unclear. CDR3 length equals 12 residues. The germline V and J ends were trimmed by 5 bases and 0 bases, with 2 bases remaining between them.

The chain has TRBV20-1 and TRBJ2-3; 12 positions agree with TRBD2. This CDR3 contains 17 residues. V shed 3 bases and J 0 bases; nucleotides not matched to a gene: 7. Germline-derived CDR1 and CDR2 are DFQATT and SNEGSKA (reference sequence). CDR3 loop: CSARDWTSGASTDTQYF. The DNA for the CDR3 is TGCAGTGCTAGGGACTGGACTAGCGGGGCTAGCACAGATACGCAGTATTTT.

The chain recombines TRBV5-3 with TRBJ2-2; TRBD1 aligns across 8 bases. TRBV5-3 is an ORF, with its function uncertain. CDR3 length equals 16 residues. V dropped 8 bases and J dropped 0; count of bases not matched to a gene: 9. The CDR3 loop reads CASSLPGQANTGELFF. Written as DNA, the CDR3 is TGTGCCAGCAGCCTTCCGGGACAGGCGAACACCGGGGAGCTGTTTTTT.

This clonotype was observed a few times. This chain connects TRBV7-2 to TRBJ2-1, with 12 bases identical to TRBD2. This CDR3 region has 17 residues. CDR1 is SGHTA, CDR2 FQGNSA, per germline. With 5 bases clipped from V and 9 bases from J, the junction kept 14 bases outside the gene matches. CDR3 loop: CASSPSVSSGRGGEQFF. CDR3 bases: TGTGCCAGCAGCCCTTCGGTGTCTAGCGGGAGGGGTGGTGAGCAGTTCTTC.

This clonotype was seen many times. The V call is TRBV7-2, the J call TRBJ2-1; 7 bases match TRBD2. With 5 bases clipped from V and 6 bases from J, the junction kept 13 bases outside the gene matches. The V gene's germline CDR1 is SGHTA and CDR2 FQGNSA. The CDR3 consists of 16 residues. The CDR3 region is CASSARPPGGRNEQFF. The CDR3 coding sequence is TGTGCCAGCAGCGCTCGGCCGCCGGGGGGACGCAATGAGCAGTTCTTC.

There are a few counts of this clonotype. This rearrangement joins TRBV7-7 to TRBJ2-7; D remains ambiguous. Between the trimmed V and J ends, which lost 4 bases and 4 bases, there was a span of 8 bases. From germline, CDR1 is SSHAT and CDR2 FNYEAQ (reference sequence). The CDR3 totals 12 residues. The DNA for the CDR3 is TGTGCCAGCAGCTGGGGATTTTACGAGCAGTACTTC. The encoded protein is CASSWGFYEQYF.